Sequencing of this TCR beta chain was carried out in a study of vaccination effects on CD4 cells after COVID-19 (dated by TCRdb to between 2021 and 2024). Background for the entire study: Each participant received two doses of an mRNA SARS-CoV-2 vaccine, either BNT162b2 or mRNA-1273. The study compared SARS-CoV-2 spike-specific CD4+ TCR repertoires before and after mRNA vaccination in COVID-19 convalescent patients and infection-naive vaccine recipients. Altogether, around ten COVID-19 convalescent patients and several SARS-CoV-2-naive healthy vaccine recipients made up the full study. Cultures from other donors in the study were sequenced with the Oncomine TCR Beta short-read assay on an Illumina iSeq 100. Results the study describes overall, beyond this receptor: Only a small number of convalescent patients were included, and no early post-infection timepoints were available, which limited the study. Clones induced by infection and clones induced by vaccination both contracted markedly at late timepoints after vaccination, which fits with T cell responses waning over time. Among healthy vaccine recipients, nearly all vaccine-induced clones were SARS-CoV-2 mono-reactive, and just 1 of 255 was cross-reactive with common cold coronaviruses.

In regard to this clone: No antigen is known for it. Base qualities are not at hand, and no much larger clone is one base apart.

CDR1 is given as SQVTM and CDR2 as ANQGSEA, both from the germline V gene. V trim: 7 bases; J trim: 6 bases; unmatched bases: 11. The CDR3, from cysteine to phenylalanine, totals 14 residues. Just CDR3 DNA is preserved here, 42 bases in frame from base 1. Libraries came from the immunoSEQ multiplex PCR assay. DNA from the cultured, isolated CD4+ T cells was subjected to TCR beta CDR3 sequencing. Regarding the original processing steps: Non-productive TCR sequences were removed and reads were trimmed to the CDR3 region, keeping CDR3s of at least 7 amino acids. The MANAFEST web app was used to pick out antigen-specific clonotypes by comparing their expansion in peptide wells with that in reference cultures. Positive clones required FDR<0.05 expansion versus reference and all other wells, odds ratio above 5, and frequency above 0.1% in two replicate wells. A clonotype was called cross-reactive if it was significantly expanded both in SARS-CoV-2 spike wells and in at least one common cold coronavirus spike condition. CDR3 similarity was assessed by Levenshtein distance with the stringdist R package, and unrooted trees were built with ape in R 3.6.1. Sourced from immuneACCESS, this table was stored by TCRdb with only in-frame sequences that have V and J called. A share of the clones is absent; for the studies checked, an unresolved V gene accounts for under half, and the remainder has no known explanation. The V and J calls and the clone size are those of that table, but D and trimming were determined from the DNA. This sample lists tens of thousands of clones; about three quarters were detected once. The ten largest clones take up around 19% of the sample.

In the ViraFEST assay, PBMC were stimulated with viral peptide pools, and TCR sequencing was then used to find antigen-specific CD4+ T cell clonotypes based on their expansion. After approximately eleven days of culture, CD4+ T cells were isolated with the EasySep CD4+ T cell isolation kit. Healthy vaccine recipients had no prior SARS-CoV-2 infection, confirmed by negative nucleocapsid antibodies before and after vaccination. Each well held fewer than 2.5 million PBMC cultured in IMDM containing about 5.4% human AB serum, about 10 IU/ml IL-2 and gentamicin, along with roughly 10 ug/ml peptides. On days 3 and 7, half of the culture medium was replaced with fresh IL-2-containing medium. Each peptide stimulation condition was cultured in triplicate wells unless otherwise noted. Using Ficoll-Paque Plus gradient centrifugation, PBMC were separated from whole blood and then either used fresh or cryopreserved at -140C. The spike proteins of SARS-CoV-2 and of the common cold coronaviruses HCoV-NL63, HCoV-OC43 and HCoV-229E were spanned by overlapping peptide pools. Genomic DNA was extracted from cultured CD4+ T cells with the QIAamp micro DNA kit.

Specimen: CD4+ T cells from PBMCs cultured with HCoV-NL63 spike peptides, collected before COVID-19 vaccination. Explained via the paper, the cell subset or site label denotes: HCoV-NL63 spike overlapping peptide pool stimulation. The receptor was derived from a human donor who received a COVID-19 vaccine. The chain employs TRBV29-1 and TRBJ2-3; 9 bases in the middle match TRBD1. The DNA sequence reads TGCAGCGGGAGTACAGGGGGCTCGGGGGATACGCAGTATTTT. It codes for CSGSTGGSGDTQYF.